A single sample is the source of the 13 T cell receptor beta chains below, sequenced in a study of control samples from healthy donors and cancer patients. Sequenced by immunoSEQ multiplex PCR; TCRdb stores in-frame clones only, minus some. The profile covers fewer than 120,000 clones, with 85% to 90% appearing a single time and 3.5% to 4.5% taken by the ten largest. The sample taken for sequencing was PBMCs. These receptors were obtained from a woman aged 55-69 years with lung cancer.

The CDR3 sequence is CASSPNLGGTDTQYF. The CDR3 bases are TGTGCCAGCAGTCCCAACCTAGGAGGAACAGATACGCAGTATTTT. V gene TRBV6-2 or TRBV6-3 combines with J gene TRBJ2-3; D possibly corresponds to TRBD2 (5 bases). Germline lookup yields CDR1 MNHEY and CDR2 SVGEGT. This CDR3 spans 15 amino acids. V lost 5 bases, J lost 3 bases, and 15 bases lay in between.

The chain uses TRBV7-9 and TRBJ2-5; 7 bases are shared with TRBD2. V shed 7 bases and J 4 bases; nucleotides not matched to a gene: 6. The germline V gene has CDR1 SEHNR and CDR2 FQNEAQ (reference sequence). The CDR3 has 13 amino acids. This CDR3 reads CASKQTSTETQYF. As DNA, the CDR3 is TGTGCCAGCAAACAGACTAGCACAGAGACCCAGTACTTC.

DNA of the CDR3: TGTGCCAGCAGTGATACCTATGGCTACACCTTC. It is translated as CASSDTYGYTF. This chain links TRBV25-1 with TRBJ1-2; the D is unclear. Trimming removed 3 bases from V and 4 bases from J, with 3 bases in between. In germline, CDR1 is MGHDK, CDR2 SYGVNS. The CDR3 extends over 11 amino acids.

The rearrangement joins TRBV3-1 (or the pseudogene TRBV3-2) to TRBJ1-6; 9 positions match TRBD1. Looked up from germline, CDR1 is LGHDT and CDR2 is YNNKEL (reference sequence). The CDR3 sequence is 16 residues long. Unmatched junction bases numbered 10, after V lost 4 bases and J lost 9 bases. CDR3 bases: TGTGCCAGCAGCCGAGGGGGACAGGGTCTAGGTTCACCCCTCCACTTT. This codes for CASSRGGQGLGSPLHF.

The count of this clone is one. CDR3 loop: CASSLVPTSGGTQETQYF. DNA of the CDR3: TGTGCCAGCAGCTTAGTCCCCACTAGCGGGGGTACCCAAGAGACCCAGTACTTC. V usage is TRBV11-2 and J usage is TRBJ2-5, with 11 positions matching TRBD2. Unmatched junction bases numbered 8, after V lost 1 base and J lost 1 base. Per germline, CDR1 SGHAT and CDR2 FQNNGV. The CDR3 has 18 amino acids.

CDR3 residues: CASSKFGDQPQHF. The CDR3 DNA sequence: TGTGCCAGTAGTAAATTTGGGGATCAGCCCCAGCATTTT. The chain carries TRBV19 and TRBJ1-5; the D is unclear. Germline CDR1 reads LNHDA; CDR2 reads SQIVND (reference sequence). Trimming removed 4 bases from V and 5 bases from J, with 9 bases in between. This CDR3 has 13 residues.

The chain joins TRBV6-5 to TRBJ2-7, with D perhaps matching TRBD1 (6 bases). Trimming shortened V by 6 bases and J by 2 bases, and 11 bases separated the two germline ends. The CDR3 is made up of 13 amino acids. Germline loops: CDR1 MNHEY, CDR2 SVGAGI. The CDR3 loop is CASSDGQTYEQYF. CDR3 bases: TGTGCCAGCAGCGACGGACAGACCTACGAGCAGTACTTC.

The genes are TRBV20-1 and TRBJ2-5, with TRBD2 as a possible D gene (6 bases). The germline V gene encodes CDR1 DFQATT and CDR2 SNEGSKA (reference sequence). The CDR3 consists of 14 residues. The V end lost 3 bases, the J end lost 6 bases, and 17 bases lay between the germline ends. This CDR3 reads CSASAPVGGQTQYF. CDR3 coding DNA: TGCAGTGCTAGTGCCCCTGTGGGGGGACAGACCCAGTACTTC.

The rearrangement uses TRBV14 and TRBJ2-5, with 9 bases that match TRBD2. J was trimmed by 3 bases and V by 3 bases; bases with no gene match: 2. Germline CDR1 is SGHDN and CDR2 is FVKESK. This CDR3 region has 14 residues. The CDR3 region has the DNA TGTGCCAGCAGCCAGCGACTAGCGGAAGAGACCCAGTACTTC. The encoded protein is CASSQRLAEETQYF.

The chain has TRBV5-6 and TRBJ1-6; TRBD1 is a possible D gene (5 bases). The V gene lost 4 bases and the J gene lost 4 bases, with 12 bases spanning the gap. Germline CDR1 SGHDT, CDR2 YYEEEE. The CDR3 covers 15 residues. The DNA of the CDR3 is TGTGCCAGCAGCAACGGGGCAGTTTATAATTCACCCCTCCACTTT. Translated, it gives CASSNGAVYNSPLHF.

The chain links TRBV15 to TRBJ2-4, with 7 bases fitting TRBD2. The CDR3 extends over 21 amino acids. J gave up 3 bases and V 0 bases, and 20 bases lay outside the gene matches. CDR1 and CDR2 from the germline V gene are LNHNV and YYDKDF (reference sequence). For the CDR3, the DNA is TGTGCCACCAGCAGAGAAGTGGGGGGGACCTGGGGCCTAAATGGCAAAAACATTCAGTACTTC. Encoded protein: CATSREVGGTWGLNGKNIQYF.

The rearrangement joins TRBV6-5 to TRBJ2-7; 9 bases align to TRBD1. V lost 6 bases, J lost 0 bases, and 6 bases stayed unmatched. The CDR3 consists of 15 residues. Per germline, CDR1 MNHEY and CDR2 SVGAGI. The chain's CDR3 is CASRNPGQGSYEQYF. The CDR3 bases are TGTGCCAGCAGAAACCCGGGACAGGGCTCCTACGAGCAGTACTTC.

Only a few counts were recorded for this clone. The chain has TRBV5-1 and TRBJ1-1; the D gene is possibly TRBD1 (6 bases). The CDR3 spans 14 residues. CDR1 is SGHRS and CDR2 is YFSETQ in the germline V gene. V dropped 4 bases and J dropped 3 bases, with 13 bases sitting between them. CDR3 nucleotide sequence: TGCGCCAGCAGCCCGACCCCAGGGGACACTGAAGCTTTCTTT. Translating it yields CASSPTPGDTEAFF.